The present T cell receptor beta chain was sequenced within a study of tumor-infiltrating lymphocytes in localized non-small cell lung cancer. Of note for this clone: Its antigen is currently unknown.

Only in-frame clones appear in the TCRdb table, and some are missing; sequencing was by immunoSEQ multiplex PCR. The sample lists tens of thousands of clones, 80% to 90% occurring once. This CDR3 comprises 16 residues. Deletions cut 0 bases from V and 8 bases from J, with 16 bases between. Germline V gene sequence: CDR1 LGHNA, CDR2 YNFKEQ. General study points: Higher tumor T cell infiltration than in uninvolved lung was supported by TCRbeta sequencing. TCR sequencing covered a subset of patients with enough tissue.

The chain links TRBV4-2 to TRBJ1-4, with D possibly TRBD1 on 5 matching bases. The sequence was obtained from a human donor with non-small cell lung cancer. Sequenced sample: lung tumor tissue. The CDR3 DNA reads as TGTGCCAGCAGCCAAGAAGAACTCGGGGGAGGCGAAAAACTGTTTTTT. Amino acid sequence: CASSQEELGGGEKLFF.